This entry describes one T cell receptor beta chain. Unique molecular identifiers were incorporated during preparation of the TCRbeta library. TCRdb reprocessed the PCR reads via MiXCR and lists one record per CDR3 protein. The repertoire includes hundreds of thousands of distinct CDR3 sequences, approximately 16% of them detected once, and around 0.96% sits in the top ten. This record belongs to a study of T-cell reconstitution after alpha-beta-depleted transplantation in children. The sequence came from a human donor who donated a stem cell graft to a child with acute myeloid leukemia. The sample was PBMCs from the stem cell graft donor, taken from the stem cell graft.

DNA for the CDR3: TGTGCCAGCAGCCTAAAAGCGGGGGGGCGGAACACCGGGGAGCTGTTTTTT. Its translation: CASSLKAGGRNTGELFF. The V call is TRBV12-3 or TRBV12-4, the J call TRBJ2-2; 10 nucleotides match TRBD2. The CDR3 has 17 residues. Trimming at V came to 6 bases and at J to 1 base, leaving 8 bases not matched to a gene.